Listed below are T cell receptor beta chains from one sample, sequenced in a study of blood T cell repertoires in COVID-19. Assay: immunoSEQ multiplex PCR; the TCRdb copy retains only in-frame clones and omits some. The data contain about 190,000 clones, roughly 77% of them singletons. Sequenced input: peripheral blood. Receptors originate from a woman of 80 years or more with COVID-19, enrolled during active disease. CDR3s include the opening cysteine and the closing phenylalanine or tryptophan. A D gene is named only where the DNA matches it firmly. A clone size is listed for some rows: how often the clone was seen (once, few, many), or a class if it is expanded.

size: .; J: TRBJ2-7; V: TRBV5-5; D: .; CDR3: CASSFLSGRGSEQYF; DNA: TGTGCCAGCAGCTTTTTATCGGGCAGGGGATCCGAGCAGTACTTC
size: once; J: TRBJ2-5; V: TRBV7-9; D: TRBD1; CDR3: CASSEGQGDQETQYF; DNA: TGTGCCAGCAGCGAGGGACAGGGGGATCAAGAGACCCAGTACTTC
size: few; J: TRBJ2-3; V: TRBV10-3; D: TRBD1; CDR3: CAISELAGGADTQYF; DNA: TGTGCCATCAGTGAATTGGCAGGGGGCGCAGATACGCAGTATTTT
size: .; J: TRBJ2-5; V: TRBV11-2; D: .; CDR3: CASSPTTIGETQYF; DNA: TGTGCCAGCAGCCCGACTACCATCGGGGAGACCCAGTACTTC
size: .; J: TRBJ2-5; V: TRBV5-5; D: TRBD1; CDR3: CASRTGVGETQYF; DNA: TGTGCCAGCAGAACAGGGGTCGGGGAGACCCAGTACTTC
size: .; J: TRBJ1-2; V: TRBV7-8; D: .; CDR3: CASSLVWGLGYGYTF; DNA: TGTGCCAGCAGCTTAGTATGGGGGCTCGGTTATGGCTACACCTTC
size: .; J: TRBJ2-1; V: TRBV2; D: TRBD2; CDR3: CASSSLLAVSYNEQFF; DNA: TGTGCCAGCAGTTCCCTTCTAGCGGTCTCCTACAATGAGCAGTTCTTC
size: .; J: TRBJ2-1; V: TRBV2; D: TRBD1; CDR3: CASSADRIYNEQFF; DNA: TGTGCCAGCAGTGCGGACAGGATCTACAATGAGCAGTTCTTC
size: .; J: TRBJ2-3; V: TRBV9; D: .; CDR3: CASSILTDTQYF; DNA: TGTGCCAGCAGCATTCTCACAGATACGCAGTATTTT
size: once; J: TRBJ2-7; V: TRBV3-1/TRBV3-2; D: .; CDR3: CASYTGTTYLSYEQYF; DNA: TGTGCCAGCTACACCGGGACAACCTACCTAAGCTACGAGCAGTACTTC
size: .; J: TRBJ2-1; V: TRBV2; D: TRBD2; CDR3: CASSFGLVEFF; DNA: TGTGCCAGCAGTTTCGGACTAGTGGAGTTCTTC
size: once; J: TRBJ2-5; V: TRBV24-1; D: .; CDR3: CATSDPRVPRETQYF; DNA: TGTGCCACCAGTGACCCTAGAGTGCCCCGGGAGACCCAGTACTTC
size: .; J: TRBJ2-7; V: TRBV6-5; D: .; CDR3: CASRRDSQSSYEQYF; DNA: TGTGCCAGCAGAAGAGACAGTCAGAGCTCCTACGAGCAGTACTTC
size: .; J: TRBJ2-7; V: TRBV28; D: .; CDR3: CASRTQGIEQYF; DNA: TGTGCCAGCAGGACACAGGGTATCGAGCAGTACTTC
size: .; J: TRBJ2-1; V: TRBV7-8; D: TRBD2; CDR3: CASSLVASGDYEQFF; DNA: TGTGCCAGCAGCTTAGTTGCTAGCGGGGACTATGAGCAGTTCTTC
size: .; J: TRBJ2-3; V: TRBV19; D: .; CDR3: CASSIGRQGTDTQYF; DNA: TGTGCCAGTAGTATAGGTCGCCAGGGAACAGATACGCAGTATTTT
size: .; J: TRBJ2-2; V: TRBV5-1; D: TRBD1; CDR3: CASSLGQGAVTGELFF; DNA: TGCGCCAGCAGCCTAGGACAGGGGGCAGTAACCGGGGAGCTGTTTTTT
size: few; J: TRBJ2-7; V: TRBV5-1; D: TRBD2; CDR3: CASSLAGGGPSYEQYF; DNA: TGCGCCAGCAGCTTGGCCGGCGGGGGGCCTTCCTACGAGCAGTACTTC